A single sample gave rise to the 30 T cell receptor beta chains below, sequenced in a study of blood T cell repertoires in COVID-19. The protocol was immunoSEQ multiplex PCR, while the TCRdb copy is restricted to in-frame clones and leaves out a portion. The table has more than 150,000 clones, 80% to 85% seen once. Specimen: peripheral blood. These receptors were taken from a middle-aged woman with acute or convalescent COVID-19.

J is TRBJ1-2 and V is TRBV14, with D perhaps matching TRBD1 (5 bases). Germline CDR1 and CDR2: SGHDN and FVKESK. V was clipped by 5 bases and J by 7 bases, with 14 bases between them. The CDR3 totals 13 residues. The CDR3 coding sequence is TGTGCCAGCAGCTCCGGGGGGGGGTCTGGCTACACCTTC. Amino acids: CASSSGGGSGYTF.

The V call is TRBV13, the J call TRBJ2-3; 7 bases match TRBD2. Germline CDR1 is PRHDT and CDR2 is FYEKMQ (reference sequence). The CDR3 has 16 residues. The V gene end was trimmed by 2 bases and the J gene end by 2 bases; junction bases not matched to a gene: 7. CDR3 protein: CASSLYLAAHTDTQYF. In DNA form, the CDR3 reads TGTGCCAGCAGCTTATACCTAGCGGCTCACACAGATACGCAGTATTTT.

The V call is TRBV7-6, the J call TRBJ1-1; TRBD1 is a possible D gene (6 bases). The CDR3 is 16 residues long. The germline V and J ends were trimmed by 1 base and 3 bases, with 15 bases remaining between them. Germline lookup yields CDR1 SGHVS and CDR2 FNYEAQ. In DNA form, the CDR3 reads TGTGCCAGCAGCTTAGTGGGGCAGGGGTGGGACACTGAAGCTTTCTTT. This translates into CASSLVGQGWDTEAFF.

The CDR3 loop reads CASSLGHRETQYF. The CDR3 DNA reads as TGTGCCAGCAGTTTAGGCCACAGAGAGACCCAGTACTTC. The V gene is TRBV27, the J gene TRBJ2-5; D gene ambiguous. The CDR3 has 13 residues. The germline gives CDR1 MNHEY, CDR2 SMNVEV (reference sequence). The ends were cut back, 2 bases at V and 4 bases at J, with 8 bases in the middle.

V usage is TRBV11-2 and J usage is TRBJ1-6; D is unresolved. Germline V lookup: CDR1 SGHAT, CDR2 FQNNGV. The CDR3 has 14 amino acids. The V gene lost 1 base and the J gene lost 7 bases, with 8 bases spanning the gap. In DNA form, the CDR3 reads TGTGCCAGCAGCTTAGCGGTCGCAAATTCACCCCTCCACTTT. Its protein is CASSLAVANSPLHF. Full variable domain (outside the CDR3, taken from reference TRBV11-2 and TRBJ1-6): EAGVAQSPRYKIIEKRQSVAFWCNPISGHATLYWYQQILGQGPKLLIQFQNNGVVDDSQLPKDRFSAERLKGVDSTLKIQPAKLEDSAVYLCASSLAVANSPLHFGNGTRLTVT.

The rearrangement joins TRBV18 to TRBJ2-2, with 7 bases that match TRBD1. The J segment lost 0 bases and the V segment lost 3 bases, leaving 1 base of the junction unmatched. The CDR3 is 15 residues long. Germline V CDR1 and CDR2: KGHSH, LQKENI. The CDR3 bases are TGTGCCAGCTCACCGGGACAGCCGAACACCGGGGAGCTGTTTTTT. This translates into CASSPGQPNTGELFF.

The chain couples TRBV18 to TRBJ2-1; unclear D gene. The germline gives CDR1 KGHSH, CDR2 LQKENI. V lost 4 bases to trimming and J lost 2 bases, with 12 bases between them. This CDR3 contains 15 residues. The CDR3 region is CASSRGRVPYNEQFF. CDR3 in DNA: TGTGCCAGCTCACGCGGCCGGGTACCCTACAATGAGCAGTTCTTC.

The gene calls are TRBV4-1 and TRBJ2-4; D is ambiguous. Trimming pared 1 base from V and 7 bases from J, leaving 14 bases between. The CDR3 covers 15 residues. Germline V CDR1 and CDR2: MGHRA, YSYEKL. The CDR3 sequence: CASSQGPIRVNIQYF. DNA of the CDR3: TGCGCCAGCAGCCAAGGCCCCATACGGGTGAACATTCAGTACTTC.

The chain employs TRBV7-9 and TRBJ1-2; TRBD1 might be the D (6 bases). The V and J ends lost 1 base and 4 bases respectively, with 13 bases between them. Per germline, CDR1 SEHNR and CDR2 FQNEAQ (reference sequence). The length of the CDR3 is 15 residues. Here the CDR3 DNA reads TGTGCCAGCAGCTTAGGCGGGGGCGGTGGCTATGGCTACACCTTC. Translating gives CASSLGGGGGYGYTF.

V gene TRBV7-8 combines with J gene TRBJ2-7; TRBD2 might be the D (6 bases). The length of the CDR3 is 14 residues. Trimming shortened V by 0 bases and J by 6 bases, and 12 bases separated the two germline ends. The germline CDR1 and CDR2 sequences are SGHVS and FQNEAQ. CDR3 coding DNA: TGTGCCAGCAGCTTAGCGTTGCGGGAAGGCGAGCAGTACTTC. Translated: CASSLALREGEQYF. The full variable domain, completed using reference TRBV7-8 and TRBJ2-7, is GAGVSQSPRYKVAKRGQDVALRCDPISGHVSLFWYQQALGQGPEFLTYFQNEAQLDKSGLPSDRFFAERPEGSVSTLKIQRTQQEDSAVYLCASSLALREGEQYFGPGTRLTVT.

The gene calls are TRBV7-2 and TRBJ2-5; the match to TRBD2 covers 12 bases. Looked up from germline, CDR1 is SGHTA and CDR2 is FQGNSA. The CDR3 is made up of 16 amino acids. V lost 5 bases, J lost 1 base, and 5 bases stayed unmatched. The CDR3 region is CASSPGLAGTQETQYF. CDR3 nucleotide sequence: TGTGCCAGCAGCCCAGGACTAGCGGGAACCCAAGAGACCCAGTACTTC.

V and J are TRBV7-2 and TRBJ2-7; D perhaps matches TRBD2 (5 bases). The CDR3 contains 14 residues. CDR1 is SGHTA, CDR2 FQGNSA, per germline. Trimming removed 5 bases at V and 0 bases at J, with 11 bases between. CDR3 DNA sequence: TGTGCCAGCAGCACTGGACTGGGCTCCTACGAGCAGTACTTC. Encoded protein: CASSTGLGSYEQYF. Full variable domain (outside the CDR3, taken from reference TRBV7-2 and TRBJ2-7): GAGVSQSPSNKVTEKGKDVELRCDPISGHTALYWYRQSLGQGLEFLIYFQGNSAPDKSGLPSDRFSAERTGGSVSTLTIQRTQQEDSAVYLCASSTGLGSYEQYFGPGTRLTVT.

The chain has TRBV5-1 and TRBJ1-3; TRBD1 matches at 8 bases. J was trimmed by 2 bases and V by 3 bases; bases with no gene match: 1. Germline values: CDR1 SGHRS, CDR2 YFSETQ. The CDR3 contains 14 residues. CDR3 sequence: CASSSRGPGNTIYF. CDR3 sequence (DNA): TGCGCCAGCAGCTCCAGGGGGCCTGGAAACACCATATATTTT.

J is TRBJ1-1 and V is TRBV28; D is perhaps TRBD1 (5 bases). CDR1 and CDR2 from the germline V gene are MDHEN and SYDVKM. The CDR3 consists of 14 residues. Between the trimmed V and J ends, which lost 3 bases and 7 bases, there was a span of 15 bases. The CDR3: CASSFAGRPNEAFF. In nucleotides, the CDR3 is TGTGCCAGCAGTTTCGCAGGGCGCCCCAATGAAGCTTTCTTT.

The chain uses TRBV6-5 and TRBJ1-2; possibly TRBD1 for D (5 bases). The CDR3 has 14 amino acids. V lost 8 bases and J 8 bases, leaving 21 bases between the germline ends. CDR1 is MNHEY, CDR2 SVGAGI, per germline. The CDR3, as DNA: TGTGCCAGCTCGTCGCAGGGCGGCGGAGAAGGCTACACCTTC. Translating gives CASSSQGGGEGYTF.

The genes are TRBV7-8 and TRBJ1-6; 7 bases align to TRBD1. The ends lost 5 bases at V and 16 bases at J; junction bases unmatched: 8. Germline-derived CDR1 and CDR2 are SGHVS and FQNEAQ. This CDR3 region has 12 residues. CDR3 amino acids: CASSPTSDRLHF. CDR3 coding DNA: TGTGCCAGCAGCCCGACTTCGGACAGGCTCCACTTT.

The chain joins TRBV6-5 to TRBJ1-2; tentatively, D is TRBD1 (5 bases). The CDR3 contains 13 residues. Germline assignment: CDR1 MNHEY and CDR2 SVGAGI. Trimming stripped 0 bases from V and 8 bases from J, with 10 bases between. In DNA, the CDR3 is TGTGCCAGCAGTTACTCCGGCGGGGGAGGCTACACCTTC. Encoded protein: CASSYSGGGGYTF.

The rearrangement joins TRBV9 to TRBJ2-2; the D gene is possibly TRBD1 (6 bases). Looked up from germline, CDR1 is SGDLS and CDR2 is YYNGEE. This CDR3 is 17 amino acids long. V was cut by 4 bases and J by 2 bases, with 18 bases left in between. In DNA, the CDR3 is TGTGCCAGCAGCCATTCCCCGGACAGCCTCAACACCGGGGAGCTGTTTTTT. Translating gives CASSHSPDSLNTGELFF.

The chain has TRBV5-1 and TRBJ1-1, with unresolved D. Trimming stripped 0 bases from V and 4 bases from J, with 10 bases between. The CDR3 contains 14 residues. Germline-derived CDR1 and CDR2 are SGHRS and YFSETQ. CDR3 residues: CASSLGAVGTEAFF. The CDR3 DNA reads TGCGCCAGCAGCTTGGGGGCTGTAGGCACTGAAGCTTTCTTT.

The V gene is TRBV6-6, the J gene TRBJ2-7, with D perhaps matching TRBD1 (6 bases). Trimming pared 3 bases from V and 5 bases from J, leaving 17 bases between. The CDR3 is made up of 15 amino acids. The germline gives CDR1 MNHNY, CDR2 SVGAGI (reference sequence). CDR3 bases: TGTGCCAGCAGTTATCCACAGGGCCTCACTCACGAGCAGTACTTC. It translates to CASSYPQGLTHEQYF.

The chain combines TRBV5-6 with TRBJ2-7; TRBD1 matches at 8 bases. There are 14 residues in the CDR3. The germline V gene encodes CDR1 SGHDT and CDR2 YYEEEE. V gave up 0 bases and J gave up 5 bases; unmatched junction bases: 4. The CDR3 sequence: CASSLGTGRNEQYF. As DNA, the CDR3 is TGTGCCAGCAGCTTGGGGACAGGGAGGAACGAGCAGTACTTC.

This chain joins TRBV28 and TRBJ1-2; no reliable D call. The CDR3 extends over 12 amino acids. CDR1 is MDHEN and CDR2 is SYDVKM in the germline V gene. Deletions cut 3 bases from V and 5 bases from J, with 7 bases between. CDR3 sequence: CASSFGGYGYTF. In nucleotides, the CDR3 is TGTGCCAGCAGTTTTGGAGGGTATGGCTACACCTTC.

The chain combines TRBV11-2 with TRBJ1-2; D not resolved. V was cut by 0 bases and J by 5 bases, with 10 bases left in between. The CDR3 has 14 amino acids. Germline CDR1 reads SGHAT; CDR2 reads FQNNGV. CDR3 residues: CASSLDLRPYGYTF. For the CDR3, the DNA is TGTGCCAGCAGCTTAGATTTGCGGCCTTATGGCTACACCTTC.

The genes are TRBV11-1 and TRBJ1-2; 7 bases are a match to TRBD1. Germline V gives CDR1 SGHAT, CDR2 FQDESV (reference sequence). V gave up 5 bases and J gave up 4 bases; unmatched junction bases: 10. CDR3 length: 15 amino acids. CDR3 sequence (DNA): TGTGCCAGCAGCGGCCGACAGGGCGAGATCTATGGCTACACCTTC. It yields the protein CASSGRQGEIYGYTF. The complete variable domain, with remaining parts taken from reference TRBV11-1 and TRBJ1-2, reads EAEVAQSPRYKITEKSQAVAFWCDPISGHATLYWYRQILGQGPELLVQFQDESVVDDSQLPKDRFSAERLKGVDSTLKIQPAELGDSAMYLCASSGRQGEIYGYTFGSGTRLTVV.

The CDR3: CASNSGGTYNEQFF. The CDR3 coding sequence is TGCGCCAGCAATAGCGGGGGGACATACAATGAGCAGTTCTTC. The chain uses TRBV5-1 and TRBJ2-1, with 10 bases aligning to TRBD2. The V segment lost 6 bases and the J segment 4 bases; nucleotides outside the gene matches: 4. Looked up from germline, CDR1 is SGHRS and CDR2 is YFSETQ. The CDR3 runs 14 residues.

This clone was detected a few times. The CDR3 reads CASCRHGYEQYF. The DNA of the CDR3 is TGTGCCAGCTGTCGACATGGGTACGAGCAGTACTTC. The chain recombines TRBV27 with TRBJ2-7, with no clear D. V was clipped by 8 bases and J by 4 bases, with 12 bases between them. The germline gives CDR1 MNHEY, CDR2 SMNVEV (reference sequence). CDR3 length: 12 amino acids.

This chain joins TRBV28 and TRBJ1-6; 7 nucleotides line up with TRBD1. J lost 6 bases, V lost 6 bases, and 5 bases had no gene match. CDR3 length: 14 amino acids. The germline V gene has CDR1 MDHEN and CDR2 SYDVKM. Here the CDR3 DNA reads TGTGCCAGCAGCCTCGGGACAGCTAATTCACCCCTCCACTTT. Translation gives CASSLGTANSPLHF.

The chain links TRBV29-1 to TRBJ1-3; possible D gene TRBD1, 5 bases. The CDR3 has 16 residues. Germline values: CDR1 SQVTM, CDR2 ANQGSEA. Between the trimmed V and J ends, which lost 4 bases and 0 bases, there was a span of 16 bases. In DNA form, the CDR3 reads TGCAGCGTTGCCCTCATGGGGGGTGCCTCTGGAAACACCATATATTTT. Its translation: CSVALMGGASGNTIYF.

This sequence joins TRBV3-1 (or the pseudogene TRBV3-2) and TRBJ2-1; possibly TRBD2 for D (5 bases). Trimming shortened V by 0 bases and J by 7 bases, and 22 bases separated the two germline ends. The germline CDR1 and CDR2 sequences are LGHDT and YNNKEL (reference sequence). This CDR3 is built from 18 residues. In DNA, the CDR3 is TGTGCCAGCAGCCAAGATCGGGGTTGGTATATGGCTGGGAATGAGCAGTTCTTC. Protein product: CASSQDRGWYMAGNEQFF.

The CDR3 loop is CASSQDGGLDTGELFF. The DNA of the CDR3 is TGTGCCAGCAGCCAAGATGGGGGGTTAGACACCGGGGAGCTGTTTTTT. The chain links TRBV4-2 to TRBJ2-2, with a weak D call TRBD2 (6 bases). The length of the CDR3 is 16 residues. Per the germline V gene, CDR1 is LGHNA and CDR2 is YNFKEQ. The germline V and J ends were trimmed by 0 bases and 3 bases, with 11 bases remaining between them.